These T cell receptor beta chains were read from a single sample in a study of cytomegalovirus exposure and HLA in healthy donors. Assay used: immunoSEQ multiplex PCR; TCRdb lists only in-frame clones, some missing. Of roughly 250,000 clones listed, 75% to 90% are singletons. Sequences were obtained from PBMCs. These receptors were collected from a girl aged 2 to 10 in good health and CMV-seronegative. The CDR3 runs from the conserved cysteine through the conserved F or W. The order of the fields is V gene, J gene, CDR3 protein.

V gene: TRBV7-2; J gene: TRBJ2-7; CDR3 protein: CASSPSSYEQYF
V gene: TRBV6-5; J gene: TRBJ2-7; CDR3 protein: CASSYSASGSYEQYF
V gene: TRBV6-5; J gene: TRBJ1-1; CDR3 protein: CASSLARNTEAFF
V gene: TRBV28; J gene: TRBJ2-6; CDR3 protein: CASSFPADSSGANVLTF
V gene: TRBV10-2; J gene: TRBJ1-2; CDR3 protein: CASSERGQYGYTF
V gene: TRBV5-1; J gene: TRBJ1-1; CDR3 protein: CASSWRQGGTEAFF
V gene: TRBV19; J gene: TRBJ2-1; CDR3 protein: CASSIDPTDYNEQFF
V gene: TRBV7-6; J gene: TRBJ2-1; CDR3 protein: CASSHSVRTGHNEQFF
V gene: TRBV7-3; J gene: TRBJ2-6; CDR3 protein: CASSLKGLAGAPSGANVLTF
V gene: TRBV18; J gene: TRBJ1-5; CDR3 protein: CASSPRGLGNQPQHF
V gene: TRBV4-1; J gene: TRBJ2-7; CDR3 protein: CASSPQGTSGSVDYEQYF
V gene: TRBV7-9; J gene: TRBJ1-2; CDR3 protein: CSSSSLRTTGDYGYTF
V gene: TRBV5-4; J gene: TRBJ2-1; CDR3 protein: CASSSGLLSEHGQFF
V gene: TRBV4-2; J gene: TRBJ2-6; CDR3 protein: CASSQESVPGANVLTF
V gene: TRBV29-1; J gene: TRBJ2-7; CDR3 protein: CSVVPGLAGGEQYF
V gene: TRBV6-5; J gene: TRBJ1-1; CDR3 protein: CASRDPGQNEAFF
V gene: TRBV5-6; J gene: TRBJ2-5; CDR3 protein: CASSWTSGTQYF
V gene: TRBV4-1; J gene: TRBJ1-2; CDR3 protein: CASSQEMWENYGYTF
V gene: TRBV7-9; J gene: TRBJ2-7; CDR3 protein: CASSSHLAALSEQYF
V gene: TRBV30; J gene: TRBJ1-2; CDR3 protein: CAWSVGAYGYTF
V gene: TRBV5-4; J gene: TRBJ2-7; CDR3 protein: CASSSGQASYEQYF
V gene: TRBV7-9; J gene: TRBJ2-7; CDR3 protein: CASRGAGEAYEQYF